The clone carrying this T cell receptor (beta chain) occurred many times. Its antigen is as yet unknown. The source of the sample is a study of T cells after yellow fever vaccination. UMIs and a universal primer site were added when TCR cDNA was made by 5'RACE template switching. MiXCR was run by TCRdb on the 5' RACE reads, yielding one entry per CDR3 protein. The sample includes around 110,000 distinct CDR3 sequences, more than 7.5% of them seen just once. V lost 3 bases, J lost 2 bases, and 14 bases lay in between. The germline CDR1 and CDR2 sequences are DFQATT and SNEGSKA (reference sequence). The CDR3 runs 14 residues. Whole-study results and caveats: After the booster, roughly 96% of CD4 and 75% to 90% of CD8 primary-response clones were re-detected. Some clonotypes were seen in both the CD4 and the CD8 compartments. These made up a small share and likely arose from convergent recombination.

This receptor was taken from a man aged 25 to 40 who received the YFV17D yellow fever vaccine. The sample was CD8+ T cells sorted from PBMCs, taken 45 days after the yellow fever booster vaccination. The V and J genes are TRBV20-1 and TRBJ2-7; D may be TRBD1 (5 bases). As DNA, the CDR3 is TGCAGTGCTAGCCATCCGGACATCCCCTACGAGCAGTACTTC. Residues: CSASHPDIPYEQYF.